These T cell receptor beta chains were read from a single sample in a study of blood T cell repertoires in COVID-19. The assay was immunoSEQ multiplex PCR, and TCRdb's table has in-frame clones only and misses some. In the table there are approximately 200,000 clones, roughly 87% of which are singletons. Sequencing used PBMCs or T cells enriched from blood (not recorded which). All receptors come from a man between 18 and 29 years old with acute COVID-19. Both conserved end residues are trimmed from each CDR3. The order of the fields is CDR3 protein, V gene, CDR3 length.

ASSVTRQGLGFFGQY,TRBV6-1,15
ASTPRGKGTDTQY,TRBV2,13
ASSYPGTSGHYEQY,TRBV28,14
ASSFFRDPGTGELF,TRBV7-9,14
ASSQWAGGTEAF,TRBV23-1,12
ASSYSISGDEQY,TRBV6-5,12
ASSLTSGWLYEQY,TRBV7-3,13
ASSEGLGRNEQF,TRBV6-4,12
ASRVQGADTEAF,TRBV11-3,12
ASSPTLQGAF,TRBV28,10
ASSRTAGSTDTQY,TRBV11-2,13
ASSQDQGGLVSTEAF,TRBV4-2,15
ASTEAQGGTEAF,TRBV28,12
AWRSTSGSRAIGELF,TRBV30,15
ASSLRSRGGIAGTGELF,TRBV5-6,17
ASSRRTGQSSYNEQF,TRBV19,15
ASSHGTSGRAHEQF,TRBV5-5,14
ASSFGQRTTDTQY,TRBV4-1,13
ASSLRGASSYEQY,TRBV27,13
ASSGGPGHKLTDTQY,TRBV25-1,15
ASSGLESSGELF,TRBV2,12
ASSDLGGAVSTDTQY,TRBV9,15
ASSSESHLAGASSYEQY,TRBV5-1,17
ASSDRGLGQPQH,TRBV19,12
ASSYRESGNTIY,TRBV6-5,12
ASSPSAGGLHEQF,TRBV18,13
ASLETSGVYEQY,TRBV28,12
ASSHPKGIDRESSGNTIY,TRBV4-1,18
ASSITGGDGYT,TRBV28,11
ASSTGVAEYNEQF,TRBV19,13
ASRQGLMNTEAF,TRBV28,12
ASSLRDRAYNEQF,TRBV7-2,13
ASSVPGEGTEAF,TRBV10-2,12
ASSIGLAADTQY,TRBV19,12
ASSFSLYGDEQF,TRBV11-3,12
ASSLGVAGVFRYNEQF,TRBV7-9,16
ASSSSSGRAVEQF,TRBV27,13
ASSFFTTGTVRYEQY,TRBV27,15
ASSHLAGVETGELF,TRBV4-1,14
ASSQAGTGNEKLF,TRBV4-2,13
SVVEGETQY,TRBV29-1,9
ASSELNRDRGAEAF,TRBV18,14
ASSSEPKGGTDTQY,TRBV27,14
ASSLGRSSNQPQH,TRBV19,13
ASRVTGTGGASRNQPQH,TRBV28,17
ASRESGVYGYT,TRBV28,11
ASRLSGGRGYSNQPQH,TRBV28,16
ASSTDRAYGYT,TRBV6-2/TRBV6-3,11
ASSYPLTSESSYNEQF,TRBV6-2/TRBV6-3,16
ASSFLGLAESTDTQY,TRBV11-3,15
ASSKVWGHQETQY,TRBV21-1,13
ASGKGGGSIYEQY,TRBV3-1/TRBV3-2,13
ASSPSSGTGISGNEQF,TRBV5-6,16
AIAAGEDTGELF,TRBV10-3,12
AWSGALSHGYT,TRBV30,11
ASSLTLAGVTETQY,TRBV4-3,14
ASTIDRGWETQY,TRBV2,12